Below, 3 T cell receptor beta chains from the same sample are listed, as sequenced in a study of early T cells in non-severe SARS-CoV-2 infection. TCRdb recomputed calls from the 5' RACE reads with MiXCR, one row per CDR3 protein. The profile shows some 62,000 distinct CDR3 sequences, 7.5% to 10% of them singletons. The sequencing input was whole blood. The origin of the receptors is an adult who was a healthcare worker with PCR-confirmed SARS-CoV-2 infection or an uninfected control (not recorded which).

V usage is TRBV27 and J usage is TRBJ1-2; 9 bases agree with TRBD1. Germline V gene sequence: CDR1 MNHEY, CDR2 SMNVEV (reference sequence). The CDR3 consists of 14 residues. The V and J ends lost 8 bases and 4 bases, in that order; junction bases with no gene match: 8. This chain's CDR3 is CASGEQGAIYGYTF. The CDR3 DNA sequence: TGTGCCAGCGGAGAACAGGGGGCGATCTATGGCTACACCTTC.

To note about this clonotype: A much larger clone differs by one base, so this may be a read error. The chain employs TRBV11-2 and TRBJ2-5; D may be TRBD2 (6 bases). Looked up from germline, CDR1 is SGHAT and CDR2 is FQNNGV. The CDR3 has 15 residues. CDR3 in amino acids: CASCLAPAGQETQYF. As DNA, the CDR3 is TGTGCCAGCTGCTTAGCGCCGGCGGGGCAGGAGACCCAGTACTTC.

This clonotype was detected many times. For the CDR3, the DNA is TGTGCCAGCAGCCAGCAGAGGGGTGGGTCACCCCTCCACTTT. This sequence encodes CASSQQRGGSPLHF. The chain employs TRBV3-1 and TRBJ1-6; the D gene is possibly TRBD1 (5 bases). This CDR3 spans 14 amino acids. Germline-derived CDR1 and CDR2 are LGHDT and YNNKEL (reference sequence). V was shortened by 3 bases and J by 10 bases, with 13 bases between the two germline ends.